These T cell receptor beta chains were read from a single sample in a study of cytomegalovirus exposure and HLA in healthy donors. TCRdb's table, derived via immunoSEQ multiplex PCR, lists solely in-frame clones and lacks some. Of approximately 90,000 clones in the sample, 60% to 80% were seen once. Specimen: PBMCs. These receptor sequences come from a young man in good health and CMV-seronegative. Both conserved end residues are part of each CDR3. D genes are given only for firm matches. A row's size may be missing; if present it is once, few, many or a size class.

D gene	clone size	V gene	J gene	CDR3 DNA	CDR3 protein
TRBD1	-	TRBV7-2	TRBJ1-1	TGTGCCAGCAGCCAAACCCCCTGGACAGGATCTAAGATGAACACTGAAGCTTTCTTT	CASSQTPWTGSKMNTEAFF
-	-	TRBV7-9	TRBJ2-7	TGTTCCAGCAAGAGCACATCGGAGGGCGAGCAGTACTTC	CSSKSTSEGEQYF
-	-	TRBV6-1	TRBJ2-3	TGTGCCAGCAAGGGCGGGGACCTCACAGATACGCAGTATTTT	CASKGGDLTDTQYF
-	-	TRBV6-6	TRBJ1-5	TGTGCCAGCAGTTACAGCCTTAATCAGCCCCAGCATTTT	CASSYSLNQPQHF
-	-	TRBV7-9	TRBJ1-3	TGTGCCAGCAGCTTTGAGAGCTCTGGAAACACCATATATTTT	CASSFESSGNTIYF
-	-	TRBV6-5	TRBJ1-1	TGTGCCAGCTTGAGGACTGCCGATATGAACACTGAAGCTTTCTTT	CASLRTADMNTEAFF
-	-	TRBV7-8	TRBJ1-6	TGTGCCAGCAGCTCAACCGGGACTGCGAGCTCCTATAATTCACCCCTCCACTTT	CASSSTGTASSYNSPLHF
-	-	TRBV4-2	TRBJ2-2	TGTGCCAGCAGCCAAACAACCCAGCGGGCCGGGGAGCTGTTTTTT	CASSQTTQRAGELFF
TRBD1	-	TRBV6-1	TRBJ2-7	TGTGCCAGCACCCGGGACAGACAAGACTACGAGCAGTACTTC	CASTRDRQDYEQYF
-	-	TRBV7-2	TRBJ1-1	TGTGCCGCAAGAGCCGGGCGGGTCACTGAAGCTTTCTTT	CAARAGRVTEAFF
-	few	TRBV5-4	TRBJ1-2	TGTGCCAGCAGCTTGGCTACAGGGTTGGTCTATGGCTACACCTTC	CASSLATGLVYGYTF
-	-	TRBV6-5	TRBJ1-1	TGTGCCAGCTGCGGCCGGGGACTTAGGGAAGCTTTCTTT	CASCGRGLREAFF
-	-	TRBV18	TRBJ2-1	TGTGCCAGCTCACCACTGGGGGCTTTCTACAATGAGCAGTTCTTC	CASSPLGAFYNEQFF
-	-	TRBV30	TRBJ1-6	TGTGCCAGGGGCACAGCCGGCTCCTATAATTCACCCCTCCACTTT	CARGTAGSYNSPLHF
TRBD1	-	TRBV5-8	TRBJ1-2	TGTGCCAGCAGCCTTGACAGGGTGGGTGGCTACACCTTC	CASSLDRVGGYTF
-	-	TRBV19	TRBJ2-7	TGTGCCAGTAGTACCCAGACAGGTTCCGAGCAGTACTTC	CASSTQTGSEQYF
TRBD1	few	TRBV4-2	TRBJ2-6	TGTGCCAGCAGCCAAGGGACAGGTAACTCTGGGGCCAACGTCCTGACTTTC	CASSQGTGNSGANVLTF
-	-	TRBV11-2	TRBJ1-2	TGTGCCAGCAGCTTCCAGGGCCATGGCTACACCTTC	CASSFQGHGYTF
TRBD2	-	TRBV4-3	TRBJ2-7	TGCGCCAGCAGCCAAGGACTAGCGGGGGAGCAGTACTTC	CASSQGLAGEQYF
TRBD1	-	TRBV4-1	TRBJ1-2	TGCGCCAGCAGCCAAGCTCCGACAGGGGACTATGGCTACACCTTC	CASSQAPTGDYGYTF
TRBD2	-	TRBV18	TRBJ2-2	TGTGCCAGCTCAGCTACTAGCGGACCGACCGGGGAGCTGTTTTTT	CASSATSGPTGELFF
TRBD2	-	TRBV5-4	TRBJ2-7	TGTGCCAGCAGCCCGATCGCGGGGGAAGAGCAGTACTTC	CASSPIAGEEQYF
TRBD2	-	TRBV5-4	TRBJ2-5	TGTGCCAGCAGCTTGTCCGACAGGTTTAGCGGGGGGCAAGAGACCCAGTACTTC	CASSLSDRFSGGQETQYF
-	-	TRBV9	TRBJ2-1	TGTGCCAGCAGCGCCTATGTCTACAATGAGCAGTTCTTC	CASSAYVYNEQFF
TRBD1	-	TRBV28	TRBJ1-2	TGTGCCAGCAGCTTTGGGACAGGGGCCCTCTATGGCTACACCTTC	CASSFGTGALYGYTF
-	-	TRBV19	TRBJ1-1	TGTGCCAGTAGTATAGGGGTGAGGATCACTGAAGCTTTCTTT	CASSIGVRITEAFF
TRBD1	-	TRBV7-9	TRBJ2-3	TGTGCCAGCAGCTTAGCGGTTGATTATCAGGGGGCCACAGATACGCAGTATTTT	CASSLAVDYQGATDTQYF
-	-	TRBV28	TRBJ1-4	TGTGCCAGCAGCTCATTGACAGGAAAACTGTTTTTT	CASSSLTGKLFF
TRBD1	-	TRBV29-1	TRBJ1-1	TGCAGCGCGGGACAGGGGTCCTACATGAACACTGAAGCTTTCTTT	CSAGQGSYMNTEAFF
TRBD2	-	TRBV28	TRBJ2-2	TGTGCCAGCAGTACCTCGGGGGGTACCGGGGAGCTGTTTTTT	CASSTSGGTGELFF
-	-	TRBV7-2	TRBJ2-7	TGTGCCAGCAGCCCTATGATGGGCGGGACCGAGCAGTACTTC	CASSPMMGGTEQYF
TRBD2	-	TRBV7-6	TRBJ2-7	TGTGCCAGCAGCTCCTACAGCGGGATAGACTTC	CASSSYSGIDF
-	-	TRBV7-9	TRBJ2-7	TGTGCCAGCAGCCCCCAGGACAGCCCCTACGAGCAGTACTTC	CASSPQDSPYEQYF
TRBD1	few	TRBV6-6	TRBJ1-4	TGTGCCAGCAGTTCTCAGCAAACAGGGGCAAATGAAAAACTGTTTTTT	CASSSQQTGANEKLFF
-	-	TRBV6-6	TRBJ1-5	TGTGCCAGCAGTTACTCGACTGGCAATCAGCCCCAGCATTTT	CASSYSTGNQPQHF
TRBD1	-	TRBV19	TRBJ1-2	TGTGCCAGTACCTCGGACAGGGGAAGTGATGGCTACACCTTC	CASTSDRGSDGYTF
TRBD1	-	TRBV19	TRBJ1-1	TGTGCCAGTCGGGACAGGGGATTTGCTGAAGCTTTCTTT	CASRDRGFAEAFF
-	-	TRBV28	TRBJ1-1	TGTGCCAGCAGTTTGCGGAATGGAAACACTGAAGCTTTCTTT	CASSLRNGNTEAFF
TRBD2	few	TRBV5-1	TRBJ2-3	TGCGCCAGCAGCCCCGCACTAGCGGGAGATCGGACAGATACGCAGTATTTT	CASSPALAGDRTDTQYF
TRBD2	-	TRBV7-7	TRBJ2-2	TGTGCTAGCAGCTTAGCGGGAGGCACCGGGGAGCTGTTTTTT	CASSLAGGTGELFF
-	-	TRBV14	TRBJ1-2	TGTGCCAGCAGCCAAGATCTTTGGGGGGGCGGCTATGGCTACACCTTC	CASSQDLWGGGYGYTF
-	-	TRBV29-1	TRBJ1-1	TGCAGCGTTGAATCCCAGGGGCTGGGCACTGAAGCTTTCTTT	CSVESQGLGTEAFF
-	-	TRBV4-2	TRBJ2-3	TGTGCCAGCAGCCAAGATCCGCAGGCAGATACGCAGTATTTT	CASSQDPQADTQYF
-	-	TRBV6-6	TRBJ1-2	TGTGCCAGCAGTTACTCCCGAGACATCTATGGCTACACCTTC	CASSYSRDIYGYTF
-	-	TRBV11-3	TRBJ2-5	TGTGCCAGCAGCTTGGACGGGGAAGAGACCCAGTACTTC	CASSLDGEETQYF
TRBD1	few	TRBV2	TRBJ1-1	TGTGCCAGCAGTGCACAGGGGGGGGAGACTGAAGCTTTCTTT	CASSAQGGETEAFF
TRBD2	few	TRBV5-4	TRBJ2-7	TGTGCCAGCAGCTCGCGAAGGGCCACTAGCGGGACTTACGAGCAGTACTTC	CASSSRRATSGTYEQYF
-	-	TRBV28	TRBJ1-2	TGTGCCAGCAGTTTAGTTACAGACAATAACTATGGCTACACCTTC	CASSLVTDNNYGYTF
TRBD2	-	TRBV7-9	TRBJ2-7	TGTGCCAGCAGCTTGGAAGCGGGGGGGACCTACGAGCAGTACTTC	CASSLEAGGTYEQYF
TRBD2	-	TRBV7-6	TRBJ2-1	TGTGCCAGCAGCAGTTTGGGGGGCGGGAGGGACAATGAGCAGTTCTTC	CASSSLGGGRDNEQFF
TRBD1	-	TRBV30	TRBJ1-5	TGTGCCTGGAGTGACCGGGACAGGGGTAATCAGCCCCAGCATTTT	CAWSDRDRGNQPQHF
-	few	TRBV6-5	TRBJ1-2	TGTGCCAGCAGTTACTCGACGGGGTTGGATGGCTACACCTTC	CASSYSTGLDGYTF
-	once	TRBV2	TRBJ2-1	TGTGCCAGCAGTGAAAATAGCGAGCCGGAAAATGAGCAGTTCTTC	CASSENSEPENEQFF